This entry lists 29 T cell receptor beta chains sequenced from one sample in a study of spatial heterogeneity in lung cancer. Time point indicated: sample taken at primary tumor resection. Tumor, nontumor lung or frozen PBMC supplied whole RNA, sequenced without sorting. One entry per CDR3 protein results from TCRdb running MiXCR on the 5' RACE reads. The table lists over 75,000 distinct CDR3 sequences, more than 15% of them singletons. Here the sequenced sample was PBMCs, taken at surgery. The receptors come from a male donor with early-stage non-small cell lung cancer.

Remarks on this clonotype: Given a much more abundant clone one base away, this may be a read error. Likely a read error: the CDR3 ends without its conserved phenylalanine or tryptophan. The rearrangement uses TRBV12-3 or TRBV12-4 and TRBJ2-7; possible D gene TRBD1, 6 bases. The CDR3 has 13 residues. V was pared by 7 bases and J by 9 bases, with 19 bases between. CDR3 bases: TGTGCCAGCACCCTGACAGGAACGGCCGGGCAGTACTCC. This sequence encodes CASTLTGTAGQYS.

The chain employs TRBV20-1 and TRBJ2-7, with D unclear. Germline values: CDR1 DFQATT, CDR2 SNEGSKA (reference sequence). The CDR3 contains 18 residues. Between the trimmed V and J ends, which lost 1 base and 0 bases, there was a span of 22 bases. The CDR3 sequence is CSARVIRSGITSSYEQYF. Here the CDR3 DNA reads TGCAGTGCTAGAGTAATTCGTTCTGGGATTACCAGCTCCTACGAGCAGTACTTC.

There are a few counts of this clonotype. The chain recombines TRBV5-8 with TRBJ1-2; weak D call: TRBD1 (6 bases). The CDR3 covers 17 residues. Germline V lookup: CDR1 SGHTS, CDR2 YDEGEE. Trimming left V 4 bases short and J 0 bases short, with 19 bases between. The CDR3 region is CASSPGGGWGANYGYTF. CDR3 in DNA: TGTGCCAGCAGCCCCGGCGGGGGCTGGGGAGCTAACTATGGCTACACCTTC.

This clonotype was observed a handful of times. This rearrangement joins TRBV5-1 to TRBJ1-3; D gene ambiguous. The germline gives CDR1 SGHRS, CDR2 YFSETQ. Trimming cost V 0 bases and J 4 bases, with 8 bases left between them. The CDR3 consists of 14 residues. CDR3 region: CASSLELVGNTIYF. The CDR3 bases are TGCGCCAGCAGCTTGGAGCTAGTCGGAAACACCATATATTTT.

The rearrangement uses TRBV20-1 and TRBJ2-1; 10 bases line up with TRBD1. The CDR3 is 15 residues long. The germline V gene has CDR1 DFQATT and CDR2 SNEGSKA (reference sequence). V shed 3 bases, J shed 5 bases, and the junction held 7 bases outside the gene matches. The CDR3 region is CSASLPDRGHNEQFF. The CDR3 DNA sequence: TGCAGTGCTAGCCTACCAGACAGGGGGCACAATGAGCAGTTCTTC.

The CDR3 sequence is CASSIRREFRETQYF. CDR3 nucleotides: TGTGCCAGTAGTATTAGGCGGGAGTTCCGAGAGACCCAGTACTTC. The V call is TRBV19, the J call TRBJ2-5, with TRBD2 identical over 7 bases. This CDR3 spans 15 amino acids. V shed 3 bases, J shed 4 bases, and the junction held 8 bases outside the gene matches. Germline-derived CDR1 and CDR2 are LNHDA and SQIVND (reference sequence).

This clonotype was found many times. The chain combines TRBV2 with TRBJ2-1; TRBD1 matches 7 bases. Trimming cost V 1 base and J 9 bases; bases outside gene matches: 3. The CDR3 spans 13 residues. Germline lookup yields CDR1 SNHLY and CDR2 FYNNEI. The CDR3 DNA is TGTGCCAGCAGTGAAGGGACAGGCTCTGAGCAGTTCTTC. Residues: CASSEGTGSEQFF.

Many counts were recorded for this clonotype. The chain uses TRBV10-3 and TRBJ1-5, with TRBD1 matching 7 bases. Germline-derived CDR1 and CDR2 are ENHRY and SYGVKD. J was trimmed by 5 bases and V by 2 bases; bases with no gene match: 6. The CDR3 runs 15 residues. CDR3 nucleotide sequence: TGTGCCATCAGTGAGACCAGGGGGATGGATCAGCCCCAGCATTTT. Protein product: CAISETRGMDQPQHF.

This clonotype is judged medium-sized. This rearrangement joins TRBV27 to TRBJ2-1, with 8 positions matching TRBD1. The CDR3 is 13 amino acids. Trimming took 8 bases from V and 5 from J; bases not matched to a gene: 5. Per germline, CDR1 MNHEY and CDR2 SMNVEV (reference sequence). Here the CDR3 DNA reads TGTGCCAGCTCCAGGACAGGGCACAATGAGCAGTTCTTC. Translated: CASSRTGHNEQFF.

This clonotype was seen a few times. This chain uses TRBV5-1 with TRBJ2-5, with D possibly being TRBD1 or TRBD2 (5 bases each). The germline V gene has CDR1 SGHRS and CDR2 YFSETQ. Trimming pared 0 bases from V and 4 bases from J, leaving 10 bases between. This CDR3 is 14 amino acids long. CDR3 nucleotide sequence: TGCGCCAGCAGCTTGGAGGCAGGGAGAGAGACCCAGTACTTC. Protein sequence: CASSLEAGRETQYF.

This chain links TRBV27 with TRBJ2-7; the match to TRBD2 covers 13 bases. The germline V gene has CDR1 MNHEY and CDR2 SMNVEV (reference sequence). Unmatched junction bases numbered 2, after V lost 4 bases and J lost 5 bases. This CDR3 spans 14 amino acids. CDR3 region: CASSSGLAGDEQYF. CDR3 nucleotides: TGTGCCAGCAGTTCTGGACTAGCGGGGGACGAGCAGTACTTC.

This clonotype was counted ten times or more. The chain links TRBV5-1 to TRBJ1-3; 8 positions match TRBD1. Per the germline V gene, CDR1 is SGHRS and CDR2 is YFSETQ. Losses at the gene ends were 3 bases for V and 3 bases for J; bases not matched to a gene: 5. This CDR3 has 15 amino acids. CDR3 in amino acids: CASSSTGDHGNTIYF. CDR3 coding DNA: TGCGCCAGCAGCTCGACAGGGGATCATGGAAACACCATATATTTT.

This chain uses TRBV7-9 with TRBJ1-2, with 11 nucleotides matching TRBD1. Germline V CDR1 and CDR2: SEHNR, FQNEAQ (reference sequence). The CDR3 covers 19 residues. V lost 0 bases to trimming and J lost 3 bases; unmatched junction nucleotides: 12. CDR3 residues: CASSLALADRGPIHYGYTF. CDR3 nucleotide sequence: TGTGCCAGCAGCTTAGCGTTGGCGGACAGGGGGCCAATTCACTATGGCTACACCTTC.

This clonotype was detected ten times or more. The chain carries TRBV9 and TRBJ2-6; D may match TRBD1 or TRBD2 (5 bases each). The CDR3 has 18 residues. V lost 0 bases and J lost 0, with 13 bases in between. Germline V CDR1 and CDR2: SGDLS, YYNGEE. CDR3 bases: TGTGCCAGCAGCGTAGAAGGGACGGCGAACTCTGGGGCCAACGTCCTGACTTTC. Its protein is CASSVEGTANSGANVLTF.

This clonotype has more than one count but fewer than ten. V usage is TRBV6-5 and J usage is TRBJ1-2; no clear D. With 0 bases removed from V and 3 bases from J, the gap between germline ends came to 5 bases. Germline V gene sequence: CDR1 MNHEY, CDR2 SVGAGI. This CDR3 region has 13 residues. The CDR3, as DNA: TGTGCCAGCAGTTACTCGACGGACTATGGCTACACCTTC. Its translation is CASSYSTDYGYTF.

This clonotype was detected ten times or more. This chain joins TRBV2 and TRBJ1-5, with TRBD1 matching 12 bases. From germline, CDR1 is SNHLY and CDR2 FYNNEI. With V trimmed by 6 bases and J by 5 bases, 2 bases remained unmatched. This CDR3 region has 14 residues. In DNA form, the CDR3 reads TGTGCCAGCAGCGGGACAGGGGGCGATCAGCCCCAGCATTTT. Amino acids: CASSGTGGDQPQHF.

The chain couples TRBV20-1 to TRBJ2-1; no clear D. V was clipped by 3 bases and J by 7 bases, with 13 bases between them. Looked up from germline, CDR1 is DFQATT and CDR2 is SNEGSKA (reference sequence). This CDR3 spans 13 amino acids. CDR3 coding DNA: TGCAGTGCTAGGAAGATACAAACAAATGAGCAGTTCTTC. Translated, it gives CSARKIQTNEQFF.

This clonotype was picked up a small number of times. This chain joins TRBV27 and TRBJ1-5; D gene ambiguous. Per the germline V gene, CDR1 is MNHEY and CDR2 is SMNVEV (reference sequence). This CDR3 spans 14 amino acids. V shed 2 bases and J shed 3 bases, with 8 bases lying between them. CDR3 loop: CASSLAQANQPQHF. The CDR3 region has the DNA TGTGCCAGCAGTTTAGCGCAGGCCAATCAGCCCCAGCATTTT.

This chain links TRBV5-1 with TRBJ2-7; D gene ambiguous. There are 13 residues in the CDR3. V was clipped by 4 bases and J by 4 bases, with 12 bases between them. Germline CDR1 SGHRS, CDR2 YFSETQ. The CDR3 bases are TGCGCCAGCAGCGTCGGAGAATTGTACGAGCAGTACTTC. Translating it yields CASSVGELYEQYF.

This clonotype was picked up a small number of times. The chain links TRBV5-1 to TRBJ2-2, with 8 bases aligning to TRBD1. Germline CDR1 is SGHRS and CDR2 is YFSETQ. Trimming removed 4 bases from V and 3 bases from J; junction bases left unmatched: 5. This CDR3 region has 15 residues. The CDR3: CASSEGQVDTGELFF. CDR3 DNA: TGCGCCAGCAGCGAGGGACAGGTGGACACCGGGGAGCTGTTTTTT.

The sample holds many counts of this clonotype. The chain links TRBV28 to TRBJ2-1; D remains unclear. V lost 5 bases and J 9 bases, leaving 14 bases between the germline ends. CDR1 is MDHEN, CDR2 SYDVKM, per germline. The CDR3 sequence is 13 residues long. Here the CDR3 reads CASSGPPDGEQFF. CDR3 DNA sequence: TGTGCCAGCAGTGGCCCCCCCGACGGTGAGCAGTTCTTC.

The rearrangement uses TRBV5-4 and TRBJ2-2, with D unclear. The CDR3 length is 13 residues. V was shortened by 7 bases and J by 5 bases, with 12 bases between the two germline ends. Germline V CDR1 and CDR2: SGHNT, YYREEE (reference sequence). CDR3 nucleotide sequence: TGTGCCAGCGGACGAGTGGAGACCGGGGAGCTGTTTTTT. Residues: CASGRVETGELFF.

The chain has TRBV5-6 and TRBJ1-4; a weak D match, TRBD1 (5 bases). Germline lookup yields CDR1 SGHDT and CDR2 YYEEEE. The V end was cut by 4 bases, the J end by 0 bases, with 13 bases between. The CDR3 has 16 amino acids. CDR3 nucleotide sequence: TGTGCCAGCAGCCGGCTTCGGGGCACAACTAATGAAAAACTGTTTTTT. Translating gives CASSRLRGTTNEKLFF.

A few counts support this clonotype. The rearrangement joins TRBV5-5 to TRBJ2-3; D call uncertain. The CDR3 contains 18 residues. Germline lookup yields CDR1 SGHKS and CDR2 YYEKEE (reference sequence). The ends were cut back, 0 bases at V and 0 bases at J, with 17 bases in the middle. CDR3: CASSLAYGSDGSTDTQYF. Here the CDR3 DNA reads TGTGCCAGCAGCTTGGCCTACGGTAGTGACGGCAGCACAGATACGCAGTATTTT.

This chain links TRBV28 with TRBJ2-3; 10 bases are shared with TRBD2. Looked up from germline, CDR1 is MDHEN and CDR2 is SYDVKM. The J segment lost 6 bases and the V segment lost 5 bases, leaving 8 bases of the junction unmatched. The CDR3 extends over 15 amino acids. The CDR3 bases are TGTGCCAGCAGTGTCCTTCTAGCGGGAGTCGATACGCAGTATTTT. It specifies CASSVLLAGVDTQYF.

The V gene is TRBV29-1, the J gene TRBJ2-1; D is ambiguous. CDR3 length: 13 amino acids. Germline V gives CDR1 SQVTM, CDR2 ANQGSEA. Deletions cut 0 bases from V and 6 bases from J, with 9 bases between. The CDR3: CSVEDQARNEQFF. The CDR3 DNA is TGCAGCGTTGAAGATCAAGCACGCAATGAGCAGTTCTTC.

This rearrangement joins TRBV29-1 to TRBJ2-7, with D perhaps matching TRBD1 (6 bases). Trimming took 5 bases from V and 5 from J, leaving 13 bases between them. The CDR3 runs 12 residues. From germline, CDR1 is SQVTM and CDR2 ANQGSEA. The CDR3 is CSVLQGKNEQYF. In nucleotides, the CDR3 is TGCAGCGTTCTACAGGGAAAGAACGAGCAGTACTTC.

The CDR3 nucleotides read TGTGCCAGCAGTTATTTACTAGGACGGCCAGGCGAGCAGTTCTTC. This gives the protein CASSYLLGRPGEQFF. The genes are TRBV11-2 and TRBJ2-1; possibly TRBD2 for D (5 bases). Germline V gene data show CDR1 as SGHAT and CDR2 as FQNNGV. V lost 6 bases to trimming and J lost 10 bases, with 22 bases between them. The CDR3 has 15 amino acids.

The CDR3 bases are TGTGCCAGCAGCCACACGAAGGAAGCTTTCTTT. Encoded protein: CASSHTKEAFF. The rearrangement links TRBV6-2 or TRBV6-3 to TRBJ1-1; D is undetermined. The CDR3 has 11 amino acids. V lost 6 bases to trimming and J lost 8 bases, with 10 bases between them. Germline-derived CDR1 and CDR2 are MNHEY and SVGEGT.